This T cell receptor beta chain derives from a study of cytomegalovirus exposure and HLA in healthy donors. Study-level results: According to a later analysis, most TCR beta chains associated with CMV appeared HLA-restricted. CMV serostatus was the sole immune exposure data available.

PCR employed 60 Vbeta and 13 Jbeta primers. TCRdb's copy holds only in-frame clones and misses some; the assay was immunoSEQ multiplex PCR. The sample consists of some 150,000 clones, about 78% of them appearing once. As for this clone: What it binds is not known. The junction does not match germline at one end; this may be a read error.

Germline values: CDR1 MDHEN, CDR2 SYDVKM. This CDR3 is 11 amino acids long. The TCR sequence derives from a male donor in good health and CMV-seronegative. The genes are TRBV28 and TRBJ2-7, with a weak D call TRBD1 (6 bases). The source material was PBMCs. The CDR3 spells CASSPLGQFFF. CDR3 nucleotides: TGTGCCAGCAGCCCCCTTGGACAGTTCTTCTTC.